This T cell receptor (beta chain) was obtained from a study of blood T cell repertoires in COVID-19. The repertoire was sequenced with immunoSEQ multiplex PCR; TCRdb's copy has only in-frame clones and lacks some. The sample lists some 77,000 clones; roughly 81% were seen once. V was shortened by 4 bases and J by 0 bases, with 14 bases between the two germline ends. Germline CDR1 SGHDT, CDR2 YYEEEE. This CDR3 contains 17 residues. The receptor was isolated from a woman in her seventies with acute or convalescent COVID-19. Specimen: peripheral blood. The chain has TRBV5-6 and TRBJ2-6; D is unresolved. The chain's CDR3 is CASSLGLSSSGANVLTF. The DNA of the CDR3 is TGTGCCAGCAGCCTAGGCCTCTCCTCCTCTGGGGCCAACGTCCTGACTTTC.